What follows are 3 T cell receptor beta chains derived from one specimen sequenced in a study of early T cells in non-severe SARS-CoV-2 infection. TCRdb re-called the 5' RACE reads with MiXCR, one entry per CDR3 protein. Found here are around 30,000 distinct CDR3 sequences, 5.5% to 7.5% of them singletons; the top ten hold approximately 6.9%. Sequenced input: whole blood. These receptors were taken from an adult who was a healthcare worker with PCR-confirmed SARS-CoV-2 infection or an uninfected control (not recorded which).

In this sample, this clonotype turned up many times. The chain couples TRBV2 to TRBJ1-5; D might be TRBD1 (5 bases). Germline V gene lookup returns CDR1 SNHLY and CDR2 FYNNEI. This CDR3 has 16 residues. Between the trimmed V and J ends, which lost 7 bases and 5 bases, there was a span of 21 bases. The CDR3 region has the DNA TGTGCCAGCACATTACAGGACAAGGGCAGCGATCAGCCCCAGCATTTT. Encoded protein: CASTLQDKGSDQPQHF.

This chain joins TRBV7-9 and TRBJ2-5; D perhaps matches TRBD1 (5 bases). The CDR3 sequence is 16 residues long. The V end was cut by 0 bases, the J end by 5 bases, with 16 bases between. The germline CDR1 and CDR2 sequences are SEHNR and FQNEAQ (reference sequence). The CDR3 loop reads CASSLAKTDLLETQYF. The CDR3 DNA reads TGTGCCAGCAGCTTAGCGAAGACAGACCTCCTCGAGACCCAGTACTTC. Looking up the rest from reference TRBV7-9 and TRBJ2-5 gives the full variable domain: DTGVSQNPRHKITKRGQNVTFRCDPISEHNRLYWYRQTLGQGPEFLTYFQNEAQLEKSRLLSDRFSAERPKGSFSTLEIQRTEQGDSAMYLCASSLAKTDLLETQYFGPGTRLLVL.

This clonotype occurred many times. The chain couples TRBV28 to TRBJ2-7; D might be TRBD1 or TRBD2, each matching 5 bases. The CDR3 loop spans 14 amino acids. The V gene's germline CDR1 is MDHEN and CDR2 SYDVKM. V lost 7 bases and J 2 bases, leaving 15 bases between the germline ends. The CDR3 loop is CASKSGTPAYEQYF. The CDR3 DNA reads TGTGCCAGCAAGTCAGGGACCCCAGCCTACGAGCAGTACTTC. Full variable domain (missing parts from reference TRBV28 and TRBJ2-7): DVKVTQSSRYLVKRTGEKVFLECVQDMDHENMFWYRQDPGLGLRLIYFSYDVKMKEKGDIPEGYSVSREKKERFSLILESASTNQTSMYLCASKSGTPAYEQYFGPGTRLTVT.